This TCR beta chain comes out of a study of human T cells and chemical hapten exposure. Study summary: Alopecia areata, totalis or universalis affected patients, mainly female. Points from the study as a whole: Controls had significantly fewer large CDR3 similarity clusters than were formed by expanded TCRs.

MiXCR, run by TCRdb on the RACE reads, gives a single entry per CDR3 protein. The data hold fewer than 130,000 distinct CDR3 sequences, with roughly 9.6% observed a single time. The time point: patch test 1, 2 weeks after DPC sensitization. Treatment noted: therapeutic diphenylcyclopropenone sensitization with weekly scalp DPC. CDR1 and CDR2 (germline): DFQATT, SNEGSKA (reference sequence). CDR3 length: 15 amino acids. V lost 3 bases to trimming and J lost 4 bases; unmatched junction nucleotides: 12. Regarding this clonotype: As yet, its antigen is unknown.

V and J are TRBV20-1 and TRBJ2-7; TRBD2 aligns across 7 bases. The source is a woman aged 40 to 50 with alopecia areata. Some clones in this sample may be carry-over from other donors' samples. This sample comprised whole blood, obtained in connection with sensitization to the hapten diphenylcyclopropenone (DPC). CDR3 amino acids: CSARGGRLAPYEQYF. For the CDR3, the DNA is TGCAGTGCTAGGGGGGGACGACTAGCTCCTTACGAGCAGTACTTC.